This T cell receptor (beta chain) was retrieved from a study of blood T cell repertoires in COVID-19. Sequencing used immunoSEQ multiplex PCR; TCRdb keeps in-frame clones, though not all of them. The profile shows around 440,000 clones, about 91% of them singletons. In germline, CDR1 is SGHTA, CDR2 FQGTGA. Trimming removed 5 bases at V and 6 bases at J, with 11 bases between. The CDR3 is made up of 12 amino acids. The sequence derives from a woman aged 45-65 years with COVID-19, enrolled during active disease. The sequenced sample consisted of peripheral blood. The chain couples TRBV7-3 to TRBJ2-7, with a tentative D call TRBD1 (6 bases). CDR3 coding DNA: TGTGCCAGCAGCGGGGACAAACTCGAGCAGTACTTC. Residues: CASSGDKLEQYF.